What follows describes a single T cell receptor beta chain. Those enrolled, adults aged about 18 to 89 years, came from about 24 US areas. Participants' own reports of clinical history determined their cohort assignment. Within the 2 weeks before study entry, each person in the exposed group met a COVID-19 case. This sample was included in a study of blood T cell repertoires in COVID-19. The overall study: PBMCs, B-cell-depleted T cells, or T cells were the source of the cDNA or gDNA that made up the material.

Data came from immunoSEQ multiplex PCR; TCRdb stores just in-frame clones and leaves some out. The repertoire consists of 300,000 to 400,000 clones, with more than 90% occurring once and the leading ten covering around 4.2%. The source of this sequence is a woman aged 30 to 39 who had been exposed to COVID-19. The sample was PBMCs or T cells enriched from blood (not recorded which).

Here the CDR3 reads CASSARGQGQRNTIYF. For the CDR3, the DNA is TGTGCCAGCAGTGCGAGGGGGCAGGGGCAAAGAAACACCATATATTTT. The chain is built from TRBV2 and TRBJ1-3; TRBD1 agrees at 7 bases. CDR3 length: 16 amino acids. Germline V gene data show CDR1 as SNHLY and CDR2 as FYNNEI. Unmatched junction bases numbered 11, after V lost 4 bases and J lost 5 bases.